The 6 T cell receptor beta chains below all came from one sample that was sequenced in a study of CD8 T cells in Susac syndrome. RNA totalling roughly 0.5 to 1 ug underwent reverse transcription with random hexamers. TCRdb reprocessed the immunoSEQ multiplex PCR reads via MiXCR and lists one record per CDR3 protein. Altogether around 150,000 distinct CDR3 sequences are present, 85% to 95% being singletons, with the ten largest covering approximately 0.18%. Sample: CD8+ T cells from PBMCs. These receptors originate from a human donor with Susac syndrome.

The V and J genes are TRBV4-1 and TRBJ2-7; tentatively, D is TRBD2 (6 bases). Per the germline V gene, CDR1 is MGHRA and CDR2 is YSYEKL. Trimming shortened V by 7 bases and J by 6 bases, and 13 bases separated the two germline ends. CDR3 length: 12 residues. CDR3 protein: CASTETGGEQYF. The CDR3 DNA is TGCGCCAGCACCGAAACCGGGGGCGAGCAGTACTTC.

The chain is built from TRBV4-1 and TRBJ2-2; D is tentatively TRBD1 or TRBD2 (5 bases each). This CDR3 has 12 amino acids. V lost 8 bases and J lost 6, with 10 bases in between. Germline CDR1 and CDR2: MGHRA and YSYEKL. The CDR3 reads CASRDAPGELFF. CDR3 sequence (DNA): TGCGCCAGCCGGGACGCCCCCGGGGAGCTGTTTTTT.

V usage is TRBV2 and J usage is TRBJ2-7; no clear D gene. The CDR3 is 16 residues long. V was trimmed by 4 bases and J by 3 bases, leaving 19 bases between them. CDR1 SNHLY and CDR2 FYNNEI come from the germline V gene. The CDR3 here is CASSGLRLSCSYEQYF. The CDR3 DNA reads as TGTGCCAGCAGTGGGCTTCGTCTTTCCTGCAGCTACGAGCAGTACTTC.

This chain joins TRBV27 and TRBJ1-5; weak D call: TRBD1 (5 bases). The V gene lost 4 bases and the J gene lost 5 bases, with 15 bases spanning the gap. CDR3 length: 15 amino acids. Germline CDR1 and CDR2: MNHEY and SMNVEV (reference sequence). The CDR3 DNA reads TGTGCCAGCAGTTCCCCACGACAGCCCGATCAGCCCCAGCATTTT. Protein sequence: CASSSPRQPDQPQHF.

The chain uses TRBV28 and TRBJ2-1; 10 bases are a match to TRBD1. The CDR3 spans 15 residues. The germline V gene has CDR1 MDHEN and CDR2 SYDVKM. The V gene end was trimmed by 4 bases and the J gene end by 4 bases; junction bases not matched to a gene: 4. CDR3 region: CASSWGQGLYNEQFF. In nucleotides, the CDR3 is TGTGCCAGCAGTTGGGGACAGGGGCTTTACAATGAGCAGTTCTTC.

The chain combines TRBV29-1 with TRBJ2-5; 7 nucleotides match TRBD2. V gave up 4 bases and J gave up 2 bases; unmatched junction bases: 7. This CDR3 region has 14 residues. The germline V gene encodes CDR1 SQVTM and CDR2 ANQGSEA. CDR3 region: CSVVSEREQETQYF. The CDR3 region has the DNA TGCAGCGTTGTAAGCGAGCGGGAACAAGAGACCCAGTACTTC.